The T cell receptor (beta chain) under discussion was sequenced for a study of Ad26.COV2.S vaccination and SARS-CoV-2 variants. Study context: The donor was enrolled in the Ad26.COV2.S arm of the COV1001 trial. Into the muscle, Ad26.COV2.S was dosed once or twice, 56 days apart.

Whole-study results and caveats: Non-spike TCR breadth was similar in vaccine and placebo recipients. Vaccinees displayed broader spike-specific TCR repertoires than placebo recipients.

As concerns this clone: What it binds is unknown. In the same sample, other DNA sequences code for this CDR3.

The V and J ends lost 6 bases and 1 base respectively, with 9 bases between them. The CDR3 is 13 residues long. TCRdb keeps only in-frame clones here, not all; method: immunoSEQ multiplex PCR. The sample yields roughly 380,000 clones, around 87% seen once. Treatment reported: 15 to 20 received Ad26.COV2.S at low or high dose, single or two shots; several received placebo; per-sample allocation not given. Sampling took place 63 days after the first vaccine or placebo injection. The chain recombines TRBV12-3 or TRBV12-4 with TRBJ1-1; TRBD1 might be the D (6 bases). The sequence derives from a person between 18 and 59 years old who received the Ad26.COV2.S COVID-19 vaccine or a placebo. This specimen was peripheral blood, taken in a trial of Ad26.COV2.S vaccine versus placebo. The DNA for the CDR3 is TGTGCCAGCAGCAGGACAGAGAACACTGAAGCTTTCTTT. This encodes CASSRTENTEAFF.